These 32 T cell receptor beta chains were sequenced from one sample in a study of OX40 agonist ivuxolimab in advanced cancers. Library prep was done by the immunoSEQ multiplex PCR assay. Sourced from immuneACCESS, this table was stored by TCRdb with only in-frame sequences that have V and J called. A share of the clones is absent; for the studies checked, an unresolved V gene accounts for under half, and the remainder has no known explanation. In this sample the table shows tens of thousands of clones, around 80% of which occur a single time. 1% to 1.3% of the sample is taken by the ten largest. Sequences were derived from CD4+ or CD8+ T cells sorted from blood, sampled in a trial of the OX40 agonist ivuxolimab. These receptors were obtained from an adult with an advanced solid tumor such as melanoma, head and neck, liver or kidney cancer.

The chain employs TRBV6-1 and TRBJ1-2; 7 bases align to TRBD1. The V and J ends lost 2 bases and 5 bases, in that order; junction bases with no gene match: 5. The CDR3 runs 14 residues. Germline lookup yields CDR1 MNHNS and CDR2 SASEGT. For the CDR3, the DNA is TGTGCCAGCAGTGAATTGACAGGGAAGTATGGCTACACCTTC. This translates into CASSELTGKYGYTF.

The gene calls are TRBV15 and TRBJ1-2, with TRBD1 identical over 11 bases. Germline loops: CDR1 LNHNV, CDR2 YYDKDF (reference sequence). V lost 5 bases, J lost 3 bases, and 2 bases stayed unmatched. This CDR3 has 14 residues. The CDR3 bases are TGTGCCACCAGCGGGACAGGGGGTCACTATGGCTACACCTTC. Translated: CATSGTGGHYGYTF.

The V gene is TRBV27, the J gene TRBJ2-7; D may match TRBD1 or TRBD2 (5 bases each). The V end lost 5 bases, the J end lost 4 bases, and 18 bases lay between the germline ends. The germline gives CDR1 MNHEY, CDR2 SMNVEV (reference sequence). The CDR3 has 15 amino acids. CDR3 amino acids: CASSPRVGTSYEQYV. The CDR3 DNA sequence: TGTGCCAGCAGTCCTCGTGTAGGGACGTCGTACGAGCAGTACGTC.

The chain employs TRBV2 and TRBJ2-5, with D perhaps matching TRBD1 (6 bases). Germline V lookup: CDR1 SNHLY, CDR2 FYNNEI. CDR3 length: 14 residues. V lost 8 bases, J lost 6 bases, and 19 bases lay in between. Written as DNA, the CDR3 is TGTGCCAGCCTTTTCAAGGCAGGGGTAAAGACCCAGTACTTC. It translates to CASLFKAGVKTQYF.

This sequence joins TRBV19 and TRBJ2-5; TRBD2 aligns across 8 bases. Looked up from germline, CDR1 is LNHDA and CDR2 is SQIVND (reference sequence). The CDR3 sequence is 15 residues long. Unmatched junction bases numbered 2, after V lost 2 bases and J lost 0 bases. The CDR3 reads CASSIRGGYQETQYF. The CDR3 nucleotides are TGTGCCAGTAGTATACGGGGGGGGTACCAAGAGACCCAGTACTTC.

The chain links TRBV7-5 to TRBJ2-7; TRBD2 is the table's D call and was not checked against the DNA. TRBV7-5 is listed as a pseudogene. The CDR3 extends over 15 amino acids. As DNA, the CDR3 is TGTGTCAGAAGCAGTTCGGGGAACCTTTCCTACGAGCAGTACGTC. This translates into CVRSSSGNLSYEQYV.

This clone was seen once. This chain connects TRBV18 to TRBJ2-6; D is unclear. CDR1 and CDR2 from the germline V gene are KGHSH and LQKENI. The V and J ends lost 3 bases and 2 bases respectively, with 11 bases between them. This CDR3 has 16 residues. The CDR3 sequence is CASSPQSAPGANVLTF. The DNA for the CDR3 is TGTGCCAGCTCACCCCAGTCAGCCCCTGGGGCCAACGTCCTGACTTTC. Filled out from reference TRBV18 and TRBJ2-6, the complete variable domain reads NAGVMQNPRHLVRRRGQEARLRCSPMKGHSHVYWYRQLPEEGLKFMVYLQKENIIDESGMPKERFSAEFPKEGPSILRIQQVVRGDSAAYFCASSPQSAPGANVLTFGAGSRLTVL.

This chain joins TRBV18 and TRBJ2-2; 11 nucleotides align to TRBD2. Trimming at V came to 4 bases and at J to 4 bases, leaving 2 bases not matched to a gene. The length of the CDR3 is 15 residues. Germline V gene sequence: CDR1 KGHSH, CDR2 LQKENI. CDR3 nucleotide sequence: TGTGCCAGCTCACAAACTAGCGGGGGCACCGGGGAGCTGTTTTTT. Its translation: CASSQTSGGTGELFF.

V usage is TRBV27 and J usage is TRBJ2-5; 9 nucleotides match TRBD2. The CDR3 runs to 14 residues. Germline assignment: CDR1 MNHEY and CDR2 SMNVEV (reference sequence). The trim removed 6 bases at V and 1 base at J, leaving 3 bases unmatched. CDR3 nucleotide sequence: TGTGCCAGCAGGGTAGCGGGGGTCCAAGAGACCCAGTACTTC. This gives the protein CASRVAGVQETQYF.

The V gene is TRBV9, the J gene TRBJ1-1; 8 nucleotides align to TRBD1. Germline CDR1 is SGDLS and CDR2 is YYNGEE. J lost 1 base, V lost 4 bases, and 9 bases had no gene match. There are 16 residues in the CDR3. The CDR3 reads CASSQGASRGNTEAFF. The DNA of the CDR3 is TGTGCCAGCAGCCAGGGGGCCTCACGGGGGAACACTGAAGCTTTCTTT.

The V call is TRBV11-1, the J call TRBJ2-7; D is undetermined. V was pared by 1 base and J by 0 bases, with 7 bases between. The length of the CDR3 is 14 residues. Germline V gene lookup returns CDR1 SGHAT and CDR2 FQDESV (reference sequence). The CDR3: CASSLGRVSYEQYF. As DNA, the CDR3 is TGTGCCAGCAGCTTAGGTAGGGTCTCCTACGAGCAGTACTTC.

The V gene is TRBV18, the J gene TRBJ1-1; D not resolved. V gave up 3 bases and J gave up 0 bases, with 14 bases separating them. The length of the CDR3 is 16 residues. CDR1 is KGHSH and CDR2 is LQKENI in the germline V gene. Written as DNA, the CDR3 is TGTGCCAGCTCACCGCTCGAGGGAGGGATGAACACTGAAGCTTTCTTT. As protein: CASSPLEGGMNTEAFF.

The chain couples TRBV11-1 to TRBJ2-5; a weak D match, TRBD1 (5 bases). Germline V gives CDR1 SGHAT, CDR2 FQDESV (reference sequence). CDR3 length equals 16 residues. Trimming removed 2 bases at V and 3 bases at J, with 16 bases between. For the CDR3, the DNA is TGTGCCAGCAGCTTAAATGGTGCAGGGTCGAAAGAGACCCAGTACTTC. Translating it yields CASSLNGAGSKETQYF.

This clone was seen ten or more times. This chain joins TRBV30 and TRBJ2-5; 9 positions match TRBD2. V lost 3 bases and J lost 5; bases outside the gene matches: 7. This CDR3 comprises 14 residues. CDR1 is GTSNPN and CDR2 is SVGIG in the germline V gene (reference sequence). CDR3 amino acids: CAWSPRGGVETQYF. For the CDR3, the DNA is TGTGCCTGGAGCCCGCGGGGGGGCGTTGAGACCCAGTACTTC.

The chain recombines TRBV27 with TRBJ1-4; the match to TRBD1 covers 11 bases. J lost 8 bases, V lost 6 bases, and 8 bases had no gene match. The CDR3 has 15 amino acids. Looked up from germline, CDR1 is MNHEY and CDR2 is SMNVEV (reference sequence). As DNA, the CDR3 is TGTGCCAGCAGCCTCGGGACAGGGGGAAAAGAAAAACTGTTTTTT. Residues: CASSLGTGGKEKLFF. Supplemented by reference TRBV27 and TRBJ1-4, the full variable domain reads EAQVTQNPRYLITVTGKKLTVTCSQNMNHEYMSWYRQDPGLGLRQIYYSMNVEVTDKGDVPEGYKVSRKEKRNFPLILESPSPNQTSLYFCASSLGTGGKEKLFFGSGTQLSVL.

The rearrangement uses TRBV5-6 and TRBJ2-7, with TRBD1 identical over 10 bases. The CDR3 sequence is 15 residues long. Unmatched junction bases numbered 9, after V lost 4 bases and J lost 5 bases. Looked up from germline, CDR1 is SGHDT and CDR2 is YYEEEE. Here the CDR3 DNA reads TGTGCCAGCAGCCTCTTAGGGACAGGGGACCACGAGCAGTACTTC. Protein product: CASSLLGTGDHEQYF.

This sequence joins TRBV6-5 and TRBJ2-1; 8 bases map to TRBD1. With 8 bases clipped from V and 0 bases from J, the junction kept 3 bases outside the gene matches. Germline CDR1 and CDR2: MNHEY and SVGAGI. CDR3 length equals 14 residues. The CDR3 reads CASAGTGSYNEQFF. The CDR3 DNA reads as TGTGCCAGCGCCGGGACAGGCTCCTACAATGAGCAGTTCTTC.

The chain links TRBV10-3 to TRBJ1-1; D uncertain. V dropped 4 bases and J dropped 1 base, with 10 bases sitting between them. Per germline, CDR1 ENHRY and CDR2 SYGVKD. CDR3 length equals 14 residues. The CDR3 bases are TGTGCCATCAGTGCCCGGACGGGGAACACTGAAGCTTTCTTT. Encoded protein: CAISARTGNTEAFF.

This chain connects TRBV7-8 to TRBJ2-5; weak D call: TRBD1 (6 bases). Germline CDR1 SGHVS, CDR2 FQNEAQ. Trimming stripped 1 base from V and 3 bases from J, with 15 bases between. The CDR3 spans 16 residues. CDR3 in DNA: TGTGCCAGCAGCTTAGGGGGGCTAGCCCTCAAAGAGACCCAGTACTTC. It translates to CASSLGGLALKETQYF. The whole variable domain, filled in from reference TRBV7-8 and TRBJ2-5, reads GAGVSQSPRYKVAKRGQDVALRCDPISGHVSLFWYQQALGQGPEFLTYFQNEAQLDKSGLPSDRFFAERPEGSVSTLKIQRTQQEDSAVYLCASSLGGLALKETQYFGPGTRLLVL.

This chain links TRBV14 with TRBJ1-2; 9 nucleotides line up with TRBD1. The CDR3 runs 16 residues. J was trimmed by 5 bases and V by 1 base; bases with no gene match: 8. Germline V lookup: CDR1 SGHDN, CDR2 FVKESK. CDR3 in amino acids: CASSQARGQGIYGYTF. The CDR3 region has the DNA TGTGCCAGCAGCCAAGCCAGGGGACAGGGCATATATGGCTACACCTTC.

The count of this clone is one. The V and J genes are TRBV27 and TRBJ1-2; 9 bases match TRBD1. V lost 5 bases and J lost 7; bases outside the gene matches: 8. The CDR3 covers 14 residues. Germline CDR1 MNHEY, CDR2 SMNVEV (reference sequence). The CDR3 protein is CASSARDRVFGYTF. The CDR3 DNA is TGTGCCAGCAGTGCCCGGGACAGGGTTTTTGGCTACACCTTC.

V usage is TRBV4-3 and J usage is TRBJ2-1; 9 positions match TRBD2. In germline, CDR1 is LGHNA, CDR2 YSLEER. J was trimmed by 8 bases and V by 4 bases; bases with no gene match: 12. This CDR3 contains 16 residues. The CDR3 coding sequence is TGCGCCAGCAGCCTTTTTGGGCTAGCGGGACCGGATGAGCAGTTCTTC. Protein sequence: CASSLFGLAGPDEQFF.

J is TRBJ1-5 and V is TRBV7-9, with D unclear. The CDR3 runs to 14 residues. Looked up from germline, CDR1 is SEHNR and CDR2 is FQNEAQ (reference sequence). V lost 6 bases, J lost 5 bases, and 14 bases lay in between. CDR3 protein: CASSEGGIDQPQHF. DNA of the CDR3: TGTGCCAGCAGTGAAGGAGGAATTGATCAGCCCCAGCATTTT.

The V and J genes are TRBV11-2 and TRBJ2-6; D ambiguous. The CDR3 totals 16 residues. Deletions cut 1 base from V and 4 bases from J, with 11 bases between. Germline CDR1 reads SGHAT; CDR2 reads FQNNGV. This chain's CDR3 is CASSLGGRVGANVLTF. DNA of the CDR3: TGTGCCAGCAGCTTAGGAGGCCGGGTCGGGGCCAACGTCCTGACTTTC.

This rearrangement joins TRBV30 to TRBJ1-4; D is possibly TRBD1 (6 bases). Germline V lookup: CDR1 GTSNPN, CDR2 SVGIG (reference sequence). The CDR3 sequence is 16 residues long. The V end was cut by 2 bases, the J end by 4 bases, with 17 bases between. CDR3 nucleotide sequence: TGTGCCTGGAGTTTGGGGGGCTCACCCTTTAATGAAAAACTGTTTTTT. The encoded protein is CAWSLGGSPFNEKLFF.

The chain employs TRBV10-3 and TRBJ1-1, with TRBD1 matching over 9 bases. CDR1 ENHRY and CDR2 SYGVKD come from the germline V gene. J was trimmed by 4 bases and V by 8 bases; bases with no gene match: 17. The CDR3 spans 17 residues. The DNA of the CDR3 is TGTGCCATCTCTGGCGGAACAGGGGGCTGGTCAGGCACTGAAGCTTTCTTT. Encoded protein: CAISGGTGGWSGTEAFF.

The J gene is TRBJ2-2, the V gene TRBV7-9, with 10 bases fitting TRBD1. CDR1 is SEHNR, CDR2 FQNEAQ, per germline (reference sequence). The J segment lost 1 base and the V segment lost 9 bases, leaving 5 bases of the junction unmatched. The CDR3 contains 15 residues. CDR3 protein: CARGTGDLNTGELFF. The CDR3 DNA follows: TGTGCCAGGGGGACAGGGGACCTGAACACCGGGGAGCTGTTTTTT. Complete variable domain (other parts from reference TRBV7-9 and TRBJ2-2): DTGVSQNPRHKITKRGQNVTFRCDPISEHNRLYWYRQTLGQGPEFLTYFQNEAQLEKSRLLSDRFSAERPKGSFSTLEIQRTEQGDSAMYLCARGTGDLNTGELFFGEGSRLTVL.

Written as DNA, the CDR3 is TGTGCCAGCTCACCACAGGGAGGGGGCGAGCAGTACTTC. The encoded protein is CASSPQGGGEQYF. This chain links TRBV18 with TRBJ2-7; possible D gene TRBD2, 7 bases. This CDR3 region has 13 residues. Germline V gene data show CDR1 as KGHSH and CDR2 as LQKENI. Trimming took 1 base from V and 6 from J, leaving 10 bases between them.

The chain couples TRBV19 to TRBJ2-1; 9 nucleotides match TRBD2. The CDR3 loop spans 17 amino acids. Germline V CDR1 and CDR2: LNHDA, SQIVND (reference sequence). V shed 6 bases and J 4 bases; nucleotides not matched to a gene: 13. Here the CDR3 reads CASSKRTSADIYNEQFF. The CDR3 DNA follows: TGTGCCAGTAGCAAAAGGACTAGCGCGGACATTTACAATGAGCAGTTCTTC.

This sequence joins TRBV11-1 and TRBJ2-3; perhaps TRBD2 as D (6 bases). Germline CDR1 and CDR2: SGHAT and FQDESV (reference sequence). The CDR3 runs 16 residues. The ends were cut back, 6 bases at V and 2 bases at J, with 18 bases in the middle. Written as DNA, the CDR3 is TGTGCCAGCAGTCCCCGGGAGCGAGTCAACACAGATACGCAGTATTTT. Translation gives CASSPRERVNTDTQYF.

The CDR3, as DNA: TGTGCCAGCTGCCAACCTACGGAAAAACTGTTTTTT. Its protein is CASCQPTEKLFF. This chain links TRBV6-5 with TRBJ1-4; D gene ambiguous. The CDR3 has 12 amino acids. Per the germline V gene, CDR1 is MNHEY and CDR2 is SVGAGI. Trimming removed 8 bases at V and 8 bases at J, with 12 bases between.

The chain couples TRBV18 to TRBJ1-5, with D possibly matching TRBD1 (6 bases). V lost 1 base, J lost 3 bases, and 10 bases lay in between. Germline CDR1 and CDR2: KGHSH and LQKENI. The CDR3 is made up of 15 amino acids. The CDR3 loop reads CASSPQEGVNQPQHF. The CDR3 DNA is TGTGCCAGCTCACCACAGGAGGGGGTCAATCAGCCCCAGCATTTT.